In this sample, the clone carrying this T cell receptor beta chain turned up many times. Its antigen remains unidentified. This sample is part of a study of CD8 T cells in ankylosing spondylitis. Findings and caveats of the study: Within peripheral blood, clones linked to disease were CD8+ and relatively rare. Disease-linked clones were reportedly significantly enriched in matched ankylosing spondylitis synovial fluid.

V lost 1 base, J lost 8 bases, and 7 bases stayed unmatched. Germline V gene data show CDR1 as MNHEY and CDR2 as SVGAGI. This CDR3 is 14 amino acids long. Scientists made TCR beta libraries using quantitative 5'-RACE with molecular barcodes. MiXCR, applied by TCRdb to the 5' RACE reads, yields one record per CDR3 protein. This table has 180,000 or so distinct CDR3 sequences, under 14% appearing once. The V gene is TRBV6-5, the J gene TRBJ1-2, with 7 bases fitting TRBD1. The sequence came from a male donor with ankylosing spondylitis or in good health (not recorded which). The specimen sequenced was blood, either unsorted or a sorted T cell fraction (not recorded which). This chain's CDR3 is CASSYLRQGAGYTF. CDR3 nucleotides: TGTGCCAGCAGTTACTTGAGACAGGGTGCCGGCTACACCTTC.